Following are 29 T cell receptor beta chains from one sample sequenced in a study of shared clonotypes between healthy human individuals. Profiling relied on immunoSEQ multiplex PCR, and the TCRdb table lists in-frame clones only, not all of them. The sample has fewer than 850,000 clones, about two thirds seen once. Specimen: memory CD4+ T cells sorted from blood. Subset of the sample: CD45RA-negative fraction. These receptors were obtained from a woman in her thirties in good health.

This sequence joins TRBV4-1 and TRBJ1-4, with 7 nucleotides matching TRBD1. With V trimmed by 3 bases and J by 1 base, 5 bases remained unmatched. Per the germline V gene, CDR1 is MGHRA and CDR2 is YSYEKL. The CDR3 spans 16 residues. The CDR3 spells CASSHQGGETNEKLFF. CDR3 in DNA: TGCGCCAGCAGCCACCAGGGGGGGGAAACTAATGAAAAACTGTTTTTT.

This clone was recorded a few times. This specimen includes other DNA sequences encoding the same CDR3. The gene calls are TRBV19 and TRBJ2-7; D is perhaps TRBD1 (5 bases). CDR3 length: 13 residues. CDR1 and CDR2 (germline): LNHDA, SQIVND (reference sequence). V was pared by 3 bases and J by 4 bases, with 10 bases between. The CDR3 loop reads CASSIQGPYEQYF. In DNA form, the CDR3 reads TGTGCCAGTAGTATTCAGGGTCCGTACGAGCAGTACTTC.

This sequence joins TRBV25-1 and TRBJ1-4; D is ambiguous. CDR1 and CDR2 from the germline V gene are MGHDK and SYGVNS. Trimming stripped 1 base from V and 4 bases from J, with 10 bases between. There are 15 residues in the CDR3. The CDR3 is CASSESEHYNEKLFF. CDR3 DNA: TGTGCCAGCAGTGAATCCGAGCACTATAATGAAAAACTGTTTTTT.

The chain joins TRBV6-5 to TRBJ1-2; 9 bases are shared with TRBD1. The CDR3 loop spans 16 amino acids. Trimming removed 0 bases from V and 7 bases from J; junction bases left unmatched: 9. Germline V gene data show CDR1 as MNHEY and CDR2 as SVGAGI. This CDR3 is CASSYSWGQGSGGYTF. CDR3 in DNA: TGTGCCAGCAGTTACTCCTGGGGACAGGGTAGTGGTGGCTACACCTTC.

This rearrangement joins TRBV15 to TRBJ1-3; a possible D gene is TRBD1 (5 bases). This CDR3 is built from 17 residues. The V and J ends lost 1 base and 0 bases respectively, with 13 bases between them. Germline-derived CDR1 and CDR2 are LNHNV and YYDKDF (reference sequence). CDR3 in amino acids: CATSRVQGSSSGNTIYF. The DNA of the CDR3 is TGTGCCACCAGCAGAGTTCAGGGCTCGAGCTCTGGAAACACCATATATTTT.

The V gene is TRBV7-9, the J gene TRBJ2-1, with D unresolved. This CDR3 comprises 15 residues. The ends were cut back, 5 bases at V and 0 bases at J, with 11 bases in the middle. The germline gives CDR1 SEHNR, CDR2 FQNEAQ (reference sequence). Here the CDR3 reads CASSRNSGSYNEQFF. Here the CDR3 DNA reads TGTGCCAGCAGCCGAAACAGTGGCTCCTACAATGAGCAGTTCTTC.

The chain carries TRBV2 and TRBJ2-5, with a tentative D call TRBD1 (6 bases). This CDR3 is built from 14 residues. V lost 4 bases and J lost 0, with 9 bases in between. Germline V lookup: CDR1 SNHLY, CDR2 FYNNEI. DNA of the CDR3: TGTGCCAGCAGTGGAAGGGGGTACCAAGAGACCCAGTACTTC. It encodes CASSGRGYQETQYF.

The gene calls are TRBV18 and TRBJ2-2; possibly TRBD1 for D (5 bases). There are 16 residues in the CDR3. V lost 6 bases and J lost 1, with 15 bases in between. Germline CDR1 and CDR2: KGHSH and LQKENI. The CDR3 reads CASSTNGAGNTGELFF. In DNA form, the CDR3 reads TGTGCCAGCTCTACCAATGGGGCAGGGAACACCGGGGAGCTGTTTTTT.

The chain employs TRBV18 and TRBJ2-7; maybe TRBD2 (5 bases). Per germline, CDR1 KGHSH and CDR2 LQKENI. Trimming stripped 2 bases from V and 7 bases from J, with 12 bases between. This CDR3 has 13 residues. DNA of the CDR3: TGTGCCAGCTCACCATTGAGGGCGGAAGAGCAGTACTTC. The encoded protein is CASSPLRAEEQYF.

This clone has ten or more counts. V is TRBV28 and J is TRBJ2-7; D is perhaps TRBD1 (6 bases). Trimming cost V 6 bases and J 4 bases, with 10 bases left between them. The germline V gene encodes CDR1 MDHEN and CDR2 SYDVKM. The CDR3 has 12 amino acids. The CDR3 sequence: CASRSGVYEQYF. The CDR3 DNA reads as TGTGCCAGCAGATCAGGGGTATACGAGCAGTACTTC.

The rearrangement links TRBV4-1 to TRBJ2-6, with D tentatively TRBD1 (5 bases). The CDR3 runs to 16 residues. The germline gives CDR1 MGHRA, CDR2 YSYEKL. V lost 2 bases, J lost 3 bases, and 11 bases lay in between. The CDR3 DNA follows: TGCGCCAGCAGCCAATTAGGACAAGTTGGGGCCAACGTCCTGACTTTC. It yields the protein CASSQLGQVGANVLTF.

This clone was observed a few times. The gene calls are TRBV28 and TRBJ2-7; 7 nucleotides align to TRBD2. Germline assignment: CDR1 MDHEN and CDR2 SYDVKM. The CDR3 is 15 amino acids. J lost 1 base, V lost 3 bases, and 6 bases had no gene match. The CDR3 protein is CASSFYGTTSYEQYF. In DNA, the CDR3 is TGTGCCAGCAGTTTTTACGGGACTACATCCTACGAGCAGTACTTC.

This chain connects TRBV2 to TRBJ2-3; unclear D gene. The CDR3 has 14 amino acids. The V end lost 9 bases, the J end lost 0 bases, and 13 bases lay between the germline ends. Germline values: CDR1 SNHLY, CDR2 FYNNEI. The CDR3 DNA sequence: TGTGCCAGTGGATCGGTCCTGAGCACAGATACGCAGTATTTT. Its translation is CASGSVLSTDTQYF.

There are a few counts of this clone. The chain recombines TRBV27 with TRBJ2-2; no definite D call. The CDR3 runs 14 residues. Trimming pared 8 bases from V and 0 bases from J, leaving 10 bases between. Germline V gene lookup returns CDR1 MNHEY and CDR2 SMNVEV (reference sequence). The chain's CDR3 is CASQDPANTGELFF. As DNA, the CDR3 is TGTGCCAGCCAAGACCCAGCGAACACCGGGGAGCTGTTTTTT.

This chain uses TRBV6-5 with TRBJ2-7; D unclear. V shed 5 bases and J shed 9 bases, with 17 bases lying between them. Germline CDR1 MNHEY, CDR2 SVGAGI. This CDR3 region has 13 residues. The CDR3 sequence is CASSRGPGRPQYF. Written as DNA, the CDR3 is TGTGCCAGCAGTAGAGGACCCGGACGACCGCAGTACTTC.

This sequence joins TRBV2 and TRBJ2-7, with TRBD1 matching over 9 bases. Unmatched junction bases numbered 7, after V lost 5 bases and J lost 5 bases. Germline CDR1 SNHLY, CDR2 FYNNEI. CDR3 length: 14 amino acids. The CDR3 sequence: CASSYGQGRNEQYF. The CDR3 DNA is TGTGCCAGCAGTTATGGACAGGGGAGGAACGAGCAGTACTTC.

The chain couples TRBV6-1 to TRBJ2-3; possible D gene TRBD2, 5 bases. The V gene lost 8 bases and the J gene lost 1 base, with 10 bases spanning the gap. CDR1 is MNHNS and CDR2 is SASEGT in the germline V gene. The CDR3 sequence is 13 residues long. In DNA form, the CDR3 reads TGTGCCAGCGGGAGACTCCGCACAGATACGCAGTATTTT. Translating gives CASGRLRTDTQYF.

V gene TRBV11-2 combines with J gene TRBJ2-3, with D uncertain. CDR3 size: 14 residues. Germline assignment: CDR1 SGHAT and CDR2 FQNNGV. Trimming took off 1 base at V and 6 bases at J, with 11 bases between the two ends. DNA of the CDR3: TGTGCCAGCAGCTTAGGGAACCGCTTCGATACGCAGTATTTT. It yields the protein CASSLGNRFDTQYF.

The CDR3 DNA follows: TGTGCCAGGCAATGCGCGGTAGCGGGAAGGGAAGAGACCCAGTACTTC. Translated, it gives CARQCAVAGREETQYF. J is TRBJ2-5 and V is TRBV18; TRBD2 aligns across 8 bases. V was clipped by 9 bases and J by 3 bases; unmatched bases: 15. This CDR3 is 16 amino acids long. Germline V gene lookup returns CDR1 KGHSH and CDR2 LQKENI.

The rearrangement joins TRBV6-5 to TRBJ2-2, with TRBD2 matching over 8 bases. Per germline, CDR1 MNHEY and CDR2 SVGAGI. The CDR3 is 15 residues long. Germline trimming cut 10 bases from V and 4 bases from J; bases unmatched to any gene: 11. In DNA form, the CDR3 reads TGTGCCACCGCCAGGGGACTAGGAGCCACCGGGGAGCTGTTTTTT. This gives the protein CATARGLGATGELFF.

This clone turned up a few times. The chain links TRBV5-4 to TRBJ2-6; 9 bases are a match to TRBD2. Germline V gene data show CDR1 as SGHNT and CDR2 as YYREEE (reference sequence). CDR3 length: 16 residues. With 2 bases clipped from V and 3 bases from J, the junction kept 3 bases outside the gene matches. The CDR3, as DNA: TGTGCCAGCAGCTTAGCGGGAGGTATTGGGGCCAACGTCCTGACTTTC. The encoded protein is CASSLAGGIGANVLTF.

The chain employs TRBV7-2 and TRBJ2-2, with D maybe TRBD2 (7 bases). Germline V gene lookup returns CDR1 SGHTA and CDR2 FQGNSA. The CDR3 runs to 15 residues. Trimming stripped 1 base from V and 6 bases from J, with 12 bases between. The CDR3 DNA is TGTGCCAGCAGCTTAGAGGGGGGGCAAGCCGGGGAGCTGTTTTTT. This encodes CASSLEGGQAGELFF.

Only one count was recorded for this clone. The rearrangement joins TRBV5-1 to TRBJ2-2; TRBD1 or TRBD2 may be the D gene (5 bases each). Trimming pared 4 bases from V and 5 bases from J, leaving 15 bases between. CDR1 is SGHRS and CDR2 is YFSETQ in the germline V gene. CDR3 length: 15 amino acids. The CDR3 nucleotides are TGCGCCAGCAGCCAGGGACGTTTTACTACCGGGGAGCTGTTTTTT. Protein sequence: CASSQGRFTTGELFF. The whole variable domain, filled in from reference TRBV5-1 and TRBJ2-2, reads KAGVTQTPRYLIKTRGQQVTLSCSPISGHRSVSWYQQTPGQGLQFLFEYFSETQRNKGNFPGRFSGRQFSNSRSEMNVSTLELGDSALYLCASSQGRFTTGELFFGEGSRLTVL.

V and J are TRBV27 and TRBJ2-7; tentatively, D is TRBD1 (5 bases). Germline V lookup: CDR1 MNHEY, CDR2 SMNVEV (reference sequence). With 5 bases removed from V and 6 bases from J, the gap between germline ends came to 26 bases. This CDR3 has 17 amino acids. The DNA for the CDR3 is TGTGCCAGCAGTCCCTCCTTGGGGCTCCTCCGATCGGGCGAGCAGTACTTC. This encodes CASSPSLGLLRSGEQYF.

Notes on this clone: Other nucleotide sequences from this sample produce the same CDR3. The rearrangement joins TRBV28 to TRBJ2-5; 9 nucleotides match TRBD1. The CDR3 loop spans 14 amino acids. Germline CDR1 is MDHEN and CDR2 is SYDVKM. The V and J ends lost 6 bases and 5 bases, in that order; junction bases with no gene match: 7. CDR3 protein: CASSRDRVIETQYF. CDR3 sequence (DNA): TGTGCCAGCAGCCGGGACAGGGTGATTGAGACCCAGTACTTC.

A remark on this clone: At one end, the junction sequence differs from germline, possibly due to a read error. CDR3 in DNA: TGTGCCAGCACTTACTCAGCCGGGACCCATGGCTACACCTTC. This translates into CASTYSAGTHGYTF. This chain links TRBV6-6 with TRBJ1-2; weak D call: TRBD1 (5 bases). CDR3 length equals 14 residues. The germline gives CDR1 MNHNY, CDR2 SVGAGI (reference sequence).

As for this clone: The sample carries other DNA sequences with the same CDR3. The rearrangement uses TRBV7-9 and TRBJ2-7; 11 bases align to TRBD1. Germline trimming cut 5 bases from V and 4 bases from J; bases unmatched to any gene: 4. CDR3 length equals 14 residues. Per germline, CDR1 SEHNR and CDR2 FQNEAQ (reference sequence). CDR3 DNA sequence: TGTGCCAGCAGCCCCGGGACAGGGGGTTACGAGCAGTACTTC. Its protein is CASSPGTGGYEQYF. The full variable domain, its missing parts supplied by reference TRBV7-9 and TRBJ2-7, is DTGVSQNPRHKITKRGQNVTFRCDPISEHNRLYWYRQTLGQGPEFLTYFQNEAQLEKSRLLSDRFSAERPKGSFSTLEIQRTEQGDSAMYLCASSPGTGGYEQYFGPGTRLTVT.

The CDR3 DNA sequence: TGTGCCAGCAGCGTTAGCGGGCAGGTGAACACCGGGGAGCTGTTTTTT. Protein product: CASSVSGQVNTGELFF. The chain combines TRBV9 with TRBJ2-2; 7 nucleotides agree with TRBD2. In germline, CDR1 is SGDLS, CDR2 YYNGEE. The CDR3 covers 16 residues. V trimming: 2 bases; J trimming: 1 base; junction bases outside the gene matches: 5.

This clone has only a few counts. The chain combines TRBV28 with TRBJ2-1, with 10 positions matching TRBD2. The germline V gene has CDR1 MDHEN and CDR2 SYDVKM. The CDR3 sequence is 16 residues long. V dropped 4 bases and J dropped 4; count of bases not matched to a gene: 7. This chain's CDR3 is CASSSTVAGGYNEQFF. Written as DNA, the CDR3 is TGTGCCAGCAGTTCCACTGTAGCGGGAGGATACAATGAGCAGTTCTTC.